This T cell receptor (beta chain) was obtained from a study of shared clonotypes between healthy human individuals. For the study at large: The cohort comprised a couple of women and a few men. Their ages spanned 18 to 49 years. CD4 naive and memory got three plates each, CD8 naive two, CD8 memory one. Study-level results: Memory subsets generally showed lower estimated richness than naive subsets.

Naive CD8 cells comprised CD45RO-negative, CCR7-positively selected cells, excluding terminally differentiated effector memory CD45RA+ cells. The method was immunoSEQ multiplex PCR; TCRdb's version includes in-frame clones alone and lacks a portion of them. The table shows about 580,000 clones, with more than 95% occurring only once. The length of the CDR3 is 14 residues. Germline CDR1 is MGHRA and CDR2 is YSYEKL. Trimming took 1 base from V and 4 from J, leaving 8 bases between them. This clone was detected once. What it binds is not known. This receptor was identified in a man between 25 and 39 years old in good health. Sequenced input: naive CD8+ T cells sorted from blood. V and J are TRBV4-1 and TRBJ2-1; no firm D call. The DNA for the CDR3 is TGCGCCAGCAGCCAAGGGCCAGATTACAATGAGCAGTTCTTC. It is translated as CASSQGPDYNEQFF.